This T cell receptor (beta chain) emerged from a study of T cell repertoires in cytomegalovirus infection. Study information: It can be stated that public TCR beta signatures indicated CMV infection as well as a matching HLA type.

TCRdb re-called the reads with MiXCR, one entry per CDR3 protein. This sample has 200,000 to 300,000 distinct CDR3 sequences; approximately 14% occur once, and the top ten carry around 8.1%. This clonotype was recorded at least ten times. What it recognizes is unknown. In germline, CDR1 is SEHNR, CDR2 FQNEAQ (reference sequence). The CDR3 has 17 amino acids. V shed 5 bases and J shed 1 base, with 21 bases lying between them. Whole-study results and caveats: Predominance within the ex vivo response was attributable to HLA-C-restricted CMV-specific TCR beta clonotypes. CMV carriers with the relevant HLA were identified by cumulative public TCR beta family frequency.

This TCR derives from a human donor in good health (CMV status not recorded). Some clones in this sample may be carry-over from other donors' samples. V gene TRBV7-9 combines with J gene TRBJ2-7; D possibly corresponds to TRBD1 (6 bases). Sequenced input: PBMCs. The DNA for the CDR3 is TGTGCCAGCAGCCGCCCTCCAGGGGTCTTTGGGTCCTACGAGCAGTACTTC. Encoded protein: CASSRPPGVFGSYEQYF.